A single sample is the source of the 32 T cell receptor beta chains below, sequenced in a study of T-cell reconstitution after alpha-beta-depleted transplantation in children. Findings and limits, study-wide: Newly produced T cells mostly accounted for T-cell counts and diversity one year post-transplant.

Preparing the TCRbeta library involved the use of unique molecular identifiers. TCRdb independently ran MiXCR on the PCR reads; one entry per CDR3 protein. Of 330,000 or so distinct CDR3 sequences listed, almost 8% are singletons. These receptors have no known antigen. The sample here was peripheral blood, taken 360 days after TCRalphabeta/CD19-depleted stem cell transplant. The receptors here all came from a female patient aged 2-9 years who had a stem cell transplant for Fanconi anemia, so the T cells may come from the graft donor.

This clonotype occurred a few times. J is TRBJ2-1 and V is TRBV2, with 11 bases aligning to TRBD2. Germline CDR1 reads SNHLY; CDR2 reads FYNNEI. The CDR3 has 15 amino acids. V shed 8 bases, J shed 4 bases, and the junction held 7 bases outside the gene matches. The CDR3 DNA sequence: TGTGCCAGCCTACTAGCGGGAGAAGGTTACAATGAGCAGTTCTTC. Its protein is CASLLAGEGYNEQFF. The entire variable domain, with the rest obtained from reference TRBV2 and TRBJ2-1, is as follows: EPEVTQTPSHQVTQMGQEVILRCVPISNHLYFYWYRQILGQKVEFLVSFYNNEISEKSEIFDDQFSVERPDGSNFTLKIRSTKLEDSAMYFCASLLAGEGYNEQFFGPGTRLTVL.

This clonotype appeared many times. The V call is TRBV21-1, the J call TRBJ2-3; TRBD2 was called by the table and not checked on the DNA. TRBV21-1 represents a pseudogene. CDR3 length equals 19 residues. CDR3 protein: CASSSVGTSGGVFTDTQYF. The CDR3 bases are TGTGCCAGCAGCTCCGTCGGGACTAGCGGGGGAGTTTTCACAGATACGCAGTATTTT.

This clonotype came up many times. The V and J genes are TRBV20-1 and TRBJ2-7; perhaps D is TRBD1 or TRBD2 (6 bases each). CDR3 size: 15 residues. Germline assignment: CDR1 DFQATT and CDR2 SNEGSKA (reference sequence). Trimming stripped 2 bases from V and 0 bases from J, with 14 bases between. The CDR3: CSARPWGALSYEQYF. The CDR3 nucleotides read TGCAGTGCTAGACCTTGGGGGGCCCTCTCCTACGAGCAGTACTTC.

This clonotype was seen many times. The chain links TRBV5-5 to TRBJ2-7, with a possible D match to TRBD1 (6 bases). Germline CDR1 SGHKS, CDR2 YYEKEE (reference sequence). There are 13 residues in the CDR3. Trimming pared 0 bases from V and 4 bases from J, leaving 8 bases between. The CDR3 nucleotides read TGTGCCAGCAGCTTGGCGACAGGTTACGAGCAGTACGTC. It specifies CASSLATGYEQYV.

This clonotype was seen ten or more times. The chain recombines TRBV29-1 with TRBJ2-2; 9 bases fit TRBD1. Germline V gene lookup returns CDR1 SQVTM and CDR2 ANQGSEA. V lost 4 bases and J lost 3; bases outside the gene matches: 3. The CDR3 runs to 14 residues. The CDR3 nucleotides read TGCAGCGTTGTAGGACAGGGGTACACCGGGGAGCTGTTTTTT. Its protein is CSVVGQGYTGELFF.

This clonotype was counted many times. The chain uses TRBV5-1 and TRBJ2-1; unclear D gene. Germline-derived CDR1 and CDR2 are SGHRS and YFSETQ. The CDR3 is 15 amino acids. V dropped 1 base and J dropped 2 bases, with 10 bases sitting between them. The CDR3 sequence is CASSLTVQTYNEQFF. In DNA, the CDR3 is TGCGCCAGCAGCTTGACGGTGCAGACCTACAATGAGCAGTTCTTC.

The chain couples TRBV27 to TRBJ2-2, with TRBD2 identical over 11 bases. V lost 0 bases and J lost 4; bases outside the gene matches: 7. The germline V gene has CDR1 MNHEY and CDR2 SMNVEV (reference sequence). This CDR3 is built from 18 residues. CDR3 amino acids: CASSLSPLAGGTTGELFF. The CDR3 region has the DNA TGTGCCAGCAGTTTATCCCCCTTAGCGGGAGGGACCACCGGGGAGCTGTTTTTT.

A few counts support this clonotype. The chain links TRBV12-3 or TRBV12-4 to TRBJ1-1; D might be TRBD1 (6 bases). The CDR3 contains 18 residues. V shed 0 bases and J shed 0 bases, with 17 bases lying between them. The CDR3 loop reads CASSLARGGRRVNTEAFF. CDR3 nucleotides: TGTGCCAGCAGTTTAGCGCGCGGGGGGCGCCGGGTGAACACTGAAGCTTTCTTT.

The V call is TRBV28, the J call TRBJ2-3; 11 bases are shared with TRBD1. V shed 2 bases and J 2 bases; nucleotides not matched to a gene: 3. The CDR3 runs 16 residues. CDR1 and CDR2 from the germline V gene are MDHEN and SYDVKM. The CDR3 sequence: CASSLRDRGITDTQYF. The CDR3 bases are TGTGCCAGCAGTTTACGGGACAGGGGGATCACAGATACGCAGTATTTT.

This clonotype was counted many times. J is TRBJ2-3 and V is TRBV4-3; D is unclear. There are 15 residues in the CDR3. Per germline, CDR1 LGHNA and CDR2 YSLEER. V lost 4 bases and J 1 base, leaving 12 bases between the germline ends. CDR3 residues: CASSPATQGTDTQYF. CDR3 coding DNA: TGCGCCAGCAGCCCGGCGACTCAGGGCACAGATACGCAGTATTTT.

This clonotype was picked up a small number of times. The chain is built from TRBV20-1 and TRBJ1-2; D perhaps matches TRBD1 (5 bases). V lost 6 bases to trimming and J lost 4 bases, with 24 bases between them. The CDR3 runs 16 residues. Germline values: CDR1 DFQATT, CDR2 SNEGSKA (reference sequence). The CDR3, as DNA: TGCAGTGCACATCGAACAGGAGCCAATCGAGGCTATGGCTACACCTTC. Protein product: CSAHRTGANRGYGYTF.

This clonotype was found a few times. The CDR3 sequence is CASSQERSGVYNEQFF. CDR3 coding DNA: TGTGCCAGCAGCCAAGAGCGAAGCGGGGTTTACAATGAGCAGTTCTTC. The chain recombines TRBV3-1 with TRBJ2-1; 7 bases match TRBD2. The CDR3 runs to 16 residues. Germline trimming cut 0 bases from V and 4 bases from J; bases unmatched to any gene: 6. Germline assignment: CDR1 LGHDT and CDR2 YNNKEL (reference sequence).

The table lists this clonotype with a few counts. The chain uses TRBV5-1 and TRBJ2-4, with D perhaps TRBD2 (6 bases). CDR1 and CDR2 (germline): SGHRS, YFSETQ. V dropped 7 bases and J dropped 8 bases, with 16 bases sitting between them. This CDR3 contains 13 residues. The chain's CDR3 is CASGGAGGYIQYF. DNA of the CDR3: TGCGCCAGCGGCGGGGCCGGTGGGTACATTCAGTACTTC.

This clonotype came up many times. The rearrangement links TRBV10-3 to TRBJ2-7; D may match TRBD1 or TRBD2 (5 bases each). Trimming took off 6 bases at V and 5 bases at J, with 14 bases between the two ends. Looked up from germline, CDR1 is ENHRY and CDR2 is SYGVKD. The CDR3 has 13 residues. The CDR3 loop is CAIRRIRGDEQYF. For the CDR3, the DNA is TGTGCCATCAGAAGGATAAGGGGAGACGAGCAGTACTTC.

At least ten counts were recorded for this clonotype. The V and J genes are TRBV29-1 and TRBJ2-7; 9 nucleotides line up with TRBD1. With 7 bases clipped from V and 1 base from J, the junction kept 5 bases outside the gene matches. The germline CDR1 and CDR2 sequences are SQVTM and ANQGSEA. The CDR3 length is 13 residues. CDR3 sequence (DNA): TGCAGCGCGGGACAGGGATTGTCCTACGAGCAGTACTTC. Its translation is CSAGQGLSYEQYF.

This clonotype occurred many times. This chain connects TRBV6-1 to TRBJ2-3; 8 nucleotides line up with TRBD2. The ends lost 7 bases at V and 2 bases at J; junction bases unmatched: 17. The CDR3 spans 18 residues. Per germline, CDR1 MNHNS and CDR2 SASEGT. The CDR3 DNA reads TGTGCCAGCACTAAGCGCGGGGGGAAGGGGCCGCTCACAGATACGCAGTATTTT. This gives the protein CASTKRGGKGPLTDTQYF.

This clonotype has ten or more counts. For the CDR3, the DNA is TGCGCCAGCAGCGTCGGACTAGCGGGAATTACCTACGAGCAGTACTTC. It is translated as CASSVGLAGITYEQYF. This rearrangement joins TRBV5-1 to TRBJ2-7; 12 bases match TRBD2. The V gene end was trimmed by 4 bases and the J gene end by 2 bases; junction bases not matched to a gene: 7. Germline values: CDR1 SGHRS, CDR2 YFSETQ. This CDR3 is built from 16 residues.

This clonotype has only a few counts. The genes are TRBV20-1 and TRBJ2-1, with 9 bases identical to TRBD2. The CDR3 extends over 15 amino acids. CDR1 DFQATT and CDR2 SNEGSKA come from the germline V gene (reference sequence). V trimming: 6 bases; J trimming: 4 bases; junction bases outside the gene matches: 10. CDR3 nucleotide sequence: TGCAGTGCAGAGGATAGCGGGGGCCTATACAATGAGCAGTTCTTC. This gives the protein CSAEDSGGLYNEQFF.

The sample holds many counts of this clonotype. The chain combines TRBV6-6 with TRBJ2-7, with D perhaps matching TRBD2 (6 bases). Germline loops: CDR1 MNHNY, CDR2 SVGAGI (reference sequence). V was trimmed by 8 bases and J by 1 base, leaving 12 bases between them. CDR3 length: 13 amino acids. The CDR3, as DNA: TGTGCCAGCGGAGCCGGGACTTCCTACGAGCAGTACTTC. This codes for CASGAGTSYEQYF.

This clonotype was counted ten times or more. The chain couples TRBV27 to TRBJ2-7; TRBD1 is a possible D gene (5 bases). CDR3 length equals 15 residues. CDR1 is MNHEY, CDR2 SMNVEV, per germline (reference sequence). The ends were cut back, 5 bases at V and 1 base at J, with 15 bases in the middle. This chain's CDR3 is CASSPKAGLSYEQYF. DNA of the CDR3: TGTGCCAGCAGTCCAAAGGCAGGGCTTTCCTACGAGCAGTACTTC.

This clonotype was seen at least ten times. V gene TRBV6-2 or TRBV6-3 combines with J gene TRBJ1-2, with 7 bases identical to TRBD1. Losses at the gene ends were 4 bases for V and 4 bases for J; bases not matched to a gene: 6. CDR3 size: 14 residues. Germline V gene lookup returns CDR1 MNHEY and CDR2 SVGEGT. CDR3 in amino acids: CASSSPGTVYGYTF. The CDR3 DNA reads TGTGCCAGCAGTTCCCCCGGGACAGTCTATGGCTACACCTTC.

This clonotype was seen more than once but under ten times. This sequence joins TRBV6-5 and TRBJ2-5; possibly TRBD1 for D (6 bases). Germline loops: CDR1 MNHEY, CDR2 SVGAGI. V was pared by 0 bases and J by 7 bases, with 12 bases between. CDR3 length equals 14 residues. The CDR3 region is CASSYSQGLGTQYF. The CDR3 nucleotides read TGTGCCAGCAGTTACTCACAGGGTTTAGGGACCCAGTACTTC.

The V call is TRBV6-2 or TRBV6-3, the J call TRBJ1-2; possible D gene TRBD1, 5 bases. From germline, CDR1 is MNHEY and CDR2 SVGEGT. V was trimmed by 5 bases and J by 6 bases, leaving 13 bases between them. The CDR3 contains 13 residues. The CDR3: CASSLQGLDGYTF. In DNA, the CDR3 is TGTGCCAGCAGTCTTCAGGGCTTGGATGGCTACACCTTC.

The genes are TRBV3-1 and TRBJ2-7, with D hard to call. Trimming left V 4 bases short and J 4 bases short, with 11 bases between. The CDR3 loop spans 13 amino acids. Germline V CDR1 and CDR2: LGHDT, YNNKEL (reference sequence). This chain's CDR3 is CASSRSFSYEQYF. The DNA for the CDR3 is TGTGCCAGCAGCCGGTCCTTCTCGTACGAGCAGTACTTC.

This clonotype has just a few counts. The gene calls are TRBV6-1 and TRBJ1-3, with no clear D. The CDR3 loop spans 13 amino acids. Trimming took 11 bases from V and 0 from J, leaving 11 bases between them. Germline values: CDR1 MNHNS, CDR2 SASEGT. The CDR3 region has the DNA TGTGCCCTCTCCGGGATCTCTGGAAACACCATATATTTT. It specifies CALSGISGNTIYF.

This clonotype has a count of ten or more. The chain employs TRBV12-3 or TRBV12-4 and TRBJ1-6; 7 nucleotides line up with TRBD1. The CDR3 loop spans 16 amino acids. Unmatched junction bases numbered 8, after V lost 6 bases and J lost 3 bases. In DNA, the CDR3 is TGTGCCAGCAGCCTCCTCAGGGGGGGCTATAATTCACCCCTCCACTTT. Translated, it gives CASSLLRGGYNSPLHF.

This clonotype was detected many times. The chain joins TRBV7-9 to TRBJ2-2, with unresolved D. From germline, CDR1 is SEHNR and CDR2 FQNEAQ (reference sequence). The CDR3 length is 14 residues. V was cut by 4 bases and J by 8 bases, with 14 bases left in between. CDR3 in DNA: TGTGCCAGCAGCTCGTGGATTGAAACAGGGGAGCTGTTTTTT. It encodes CASSSWIETGELFF.

The rearrangement joins TRBV10-3 to TRBJ1-5; TRBD1 matches at 7 bases. The germline V gene has CDR1 ENHRY and CDR2 SYGVKD. V was pared by 5 bases and J by 7 bases, with 2 bases of the junction left unmatched. CDR3 length: 12 residues. CDR3 bases: TGTGCCATCAGTCAGGGGGGCCAGCCCCAGCATTTT. Its protein product is CAISQGGQPQHF.

This clonotype was counted many times. The chain employs TRBV7-3 and TRBJ2-2, with D unresolved. CDR1 and CDR2 from the germline V gene are SGHTA and FQGTGA. This CDR3 contains 12 residues. The V gene lost 1 base and the J gene lost 6 bases, with 3 bases spanning the gap. CDR3 loop: CASSLNPGELFF. The CDR3 coding sequence is TGTGCCAGCAGCTTAAACCCCGGGGAGCTGTTTTTT. Combining the CDR3 with reference TRBV7-3 and TRBJ2-2 gives the whole variable domain GAGVSQTPSNKVTEKGKYVELRCDPISGHTALYWYRQSLGQGPEFLIYFQGTGAADDSGLPNDRFFAVRPEGSVSTLKIQRTERGDSAVYLCASSLNPGELFFGEGSRLTVL.

This clonotype was detected ten times or more. The chain joins TRBV5-1 to TRBJ2-1; 7 bases line up with TRBD2. CDR1 and CDR2 (germline): SGHRS, YFSETQ. The CDR3 is 16 amino acids. V dropped 3 bases and J dropped 3; count of bases not matched to a gene: 9. CDR3 sequence (DNA): TGCGCCAGCAGCTCCTTCGCGGGAGCGGACTACAATGAGCAGTTCTTC. This translates into CASSSFAGADYNEQFF.

The V call is TRBV7-9, the J call TRBJ2-7; 9 nucleotides agree with TRBD1. The length of the CDR3 is 14 residues. CDR1 and CDR2 (germline): SEHNR, FQNEAQ (reference sequence). V shed 7 bases and J 3 bases; nucleotides not matched to a gene: 7. In DNA, the CDR3 is TGTGCCAGCATCCCGGGACAGGGAGGCTACGAGCAGTACTTC. Residues: CASIPGQGGYEQYF.

This clonotype was observed many times. The chain combines TRBV2 with TRBJ1-2; TRBD1 agrees at 10 bases. Trimming took 6 bases from V and 4 from J; bases not matched to a gene: 8. Germline V gene sequence: CDR1 SNHLY, CDR2 FYNNEI. The CDR3 contains 15 residues. In DNA form, the CDR3 reads TGTGCCAGCAGCGGATGGGACAGGGGAGGCTATGGCTACACCTTC. Protein sequence: CASSGWDRGGYGYTF.